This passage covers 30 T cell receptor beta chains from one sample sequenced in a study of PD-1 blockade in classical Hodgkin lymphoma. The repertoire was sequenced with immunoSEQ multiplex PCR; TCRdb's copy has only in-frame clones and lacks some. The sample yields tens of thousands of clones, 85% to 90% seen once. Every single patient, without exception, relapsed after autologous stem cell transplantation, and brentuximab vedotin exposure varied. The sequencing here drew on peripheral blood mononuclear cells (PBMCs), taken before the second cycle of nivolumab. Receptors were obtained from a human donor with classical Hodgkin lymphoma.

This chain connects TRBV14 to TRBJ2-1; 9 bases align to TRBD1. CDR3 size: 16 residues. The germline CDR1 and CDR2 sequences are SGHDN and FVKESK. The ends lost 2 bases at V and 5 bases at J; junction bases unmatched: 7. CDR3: CASSQTGQGNHNEQFF. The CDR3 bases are TGTGCCAGCAGCCAAACGGGACAGGGTAACCACAATGAGCAGTTCTTC.

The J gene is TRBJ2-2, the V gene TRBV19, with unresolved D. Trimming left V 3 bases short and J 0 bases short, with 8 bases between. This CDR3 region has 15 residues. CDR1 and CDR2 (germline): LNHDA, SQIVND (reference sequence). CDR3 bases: TGTGCCAGTAGTATTCGGCTGGCGAACACCGGGGAGCTGTTTTTT. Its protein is CASSIRLANTGELFF.

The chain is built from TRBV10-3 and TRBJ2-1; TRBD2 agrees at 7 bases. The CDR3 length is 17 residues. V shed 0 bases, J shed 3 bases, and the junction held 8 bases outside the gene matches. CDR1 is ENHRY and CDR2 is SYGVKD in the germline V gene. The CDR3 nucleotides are TGTGCCATCAGTGAGTCAGGGAGGGAGGATCTCTACAATGAGCAGTTCTTC. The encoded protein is CAISESGREDLYNEQFF.

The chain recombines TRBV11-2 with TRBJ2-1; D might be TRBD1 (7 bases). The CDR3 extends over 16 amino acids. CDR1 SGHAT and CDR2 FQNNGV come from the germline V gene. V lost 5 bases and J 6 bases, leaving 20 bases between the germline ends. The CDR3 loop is CASSDGGTANGNEQFF. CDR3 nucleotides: TGTGCCAGCAGCGACGGCGGGACAGCGAATGGCAATGAGCAGTTCTTC.

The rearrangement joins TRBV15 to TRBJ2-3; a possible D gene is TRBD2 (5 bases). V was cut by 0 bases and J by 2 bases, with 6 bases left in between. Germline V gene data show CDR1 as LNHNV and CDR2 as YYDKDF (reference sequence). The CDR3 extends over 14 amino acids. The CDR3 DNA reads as TGTGCCACCAGCAGAGAGGGAGCCACAGATACGCAGTATTTT. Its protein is CATSREGATDTQYF.

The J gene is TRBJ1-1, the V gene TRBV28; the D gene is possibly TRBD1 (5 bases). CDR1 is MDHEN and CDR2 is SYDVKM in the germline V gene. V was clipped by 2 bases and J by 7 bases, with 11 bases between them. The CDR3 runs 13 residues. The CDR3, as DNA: TGTGCCAGCAGTTTAGAGGCTGGGGGTGAAGCTTTCTTT. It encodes CASSLEAGGEAFF.

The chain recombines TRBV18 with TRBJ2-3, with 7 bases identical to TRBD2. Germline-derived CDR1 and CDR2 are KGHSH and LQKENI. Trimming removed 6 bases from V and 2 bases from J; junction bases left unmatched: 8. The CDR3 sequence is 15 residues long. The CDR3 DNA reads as TGTGCCAGCTCCAGGAGCGGGATACCCACAGATACGCAGTATTTT. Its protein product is CASSRSGIPTDTQYF.

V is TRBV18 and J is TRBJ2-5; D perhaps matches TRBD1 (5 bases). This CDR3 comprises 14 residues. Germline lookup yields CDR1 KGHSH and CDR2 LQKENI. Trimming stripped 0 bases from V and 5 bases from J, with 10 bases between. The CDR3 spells CASSPPAGRETQYF. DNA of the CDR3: TGTGCCAGCTCACCACCAGCAGGGCGGGAGACCCAGTACTTC.

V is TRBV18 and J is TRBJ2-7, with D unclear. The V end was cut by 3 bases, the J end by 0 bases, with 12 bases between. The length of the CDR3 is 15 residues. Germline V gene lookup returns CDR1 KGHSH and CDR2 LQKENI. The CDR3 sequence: CASSPRELSSYEQYF. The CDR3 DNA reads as TGTGCCAGCTCACCTAGGGAATTGTCCTCCTACGAGCAGTACTTC.

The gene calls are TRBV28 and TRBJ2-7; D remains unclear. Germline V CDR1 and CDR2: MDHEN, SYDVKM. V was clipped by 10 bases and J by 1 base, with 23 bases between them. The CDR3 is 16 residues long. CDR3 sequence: CATHSLGYSPSYEQYF. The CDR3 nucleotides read TGTGCCACCCACAGTTTGGGCTATAGCCCGTCCTACGAGCAGTACTTC. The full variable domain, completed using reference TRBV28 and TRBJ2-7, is DVKVTQSSRYLVKRTGEKVFLECVQDMDHENMFWYRQDPGLGLRLIYFSYDVKMKEKGDIPEGYSVSREKKERFSLILESASTNQTSMYLCATHSLGYSPSYEQYFGPGTRLTVT.

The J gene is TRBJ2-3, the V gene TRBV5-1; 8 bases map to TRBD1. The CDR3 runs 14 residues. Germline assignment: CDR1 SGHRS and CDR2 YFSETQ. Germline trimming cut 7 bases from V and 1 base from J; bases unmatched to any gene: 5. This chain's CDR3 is CASSKTGGTDTQYF. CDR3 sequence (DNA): TGCGCCAGCTCTAAGACAGGGGGCACAGATACGCAGTATTTT.

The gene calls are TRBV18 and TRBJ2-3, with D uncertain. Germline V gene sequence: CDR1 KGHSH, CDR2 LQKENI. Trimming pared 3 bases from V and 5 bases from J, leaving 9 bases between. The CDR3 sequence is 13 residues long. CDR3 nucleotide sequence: TGTGCCAGCTCACCCAAACTGTTAGATACGCAGTATTTT. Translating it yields CASSPKLLDTQYF.

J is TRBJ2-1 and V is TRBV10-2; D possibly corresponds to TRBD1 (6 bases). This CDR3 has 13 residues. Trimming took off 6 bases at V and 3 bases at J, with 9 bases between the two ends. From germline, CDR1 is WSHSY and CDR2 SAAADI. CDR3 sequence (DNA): TGCGCCAGCAGCACACAGGGCTACAATGAGCAGTTCTTC. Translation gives CASSTQGYNEQFF.

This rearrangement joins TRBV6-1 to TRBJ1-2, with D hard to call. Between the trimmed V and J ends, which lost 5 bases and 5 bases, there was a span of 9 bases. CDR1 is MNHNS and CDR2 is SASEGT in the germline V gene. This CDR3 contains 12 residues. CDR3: CASSWAGYGYTF. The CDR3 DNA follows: TGTGCCAGCAGTTGGGCCGGATATGGCTACACCTTC.

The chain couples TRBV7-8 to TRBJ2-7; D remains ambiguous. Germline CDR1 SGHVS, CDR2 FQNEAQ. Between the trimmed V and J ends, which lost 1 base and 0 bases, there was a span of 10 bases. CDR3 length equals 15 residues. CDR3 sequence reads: CASSLVESSSYEQYF. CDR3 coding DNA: TGTGCCAGCAGCTTAGTGGAATCAAGCTCCTACGAGCAGTACTTC.

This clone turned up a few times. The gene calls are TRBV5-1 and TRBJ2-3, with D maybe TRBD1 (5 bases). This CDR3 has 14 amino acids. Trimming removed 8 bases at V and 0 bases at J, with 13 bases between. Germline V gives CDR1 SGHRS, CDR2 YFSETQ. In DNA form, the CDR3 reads TGCGCCAGTAGGACACAGACTAGCACAGATACGCAGTATTTT. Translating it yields CASRTQTSTDTQYF. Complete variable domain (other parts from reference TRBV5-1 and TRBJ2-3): KAGVTQTPRYLIKTRGQQVTLSCSPISGHRSVSWYQQTPGQGLQFLFEYFSETQRNKGNFPGRFSGRQFSNSRSEMNVSTLELGDSALYLCASRTQTSTDTQYFGPGTRLTVL.

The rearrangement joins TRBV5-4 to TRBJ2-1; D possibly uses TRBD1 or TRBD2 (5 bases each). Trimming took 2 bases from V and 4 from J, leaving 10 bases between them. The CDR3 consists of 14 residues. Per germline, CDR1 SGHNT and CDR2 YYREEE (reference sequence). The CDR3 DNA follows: TGTGCCAGCAGCTTAACGGGGCTATACAATGAGCAGTTCTTC. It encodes CASSLTGLYNEQFF.

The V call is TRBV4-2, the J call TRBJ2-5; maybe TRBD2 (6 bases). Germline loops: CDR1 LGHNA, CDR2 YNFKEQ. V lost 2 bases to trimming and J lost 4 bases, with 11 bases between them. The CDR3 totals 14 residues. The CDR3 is CASSQSQGGETQYF. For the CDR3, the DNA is TGTGCCAGCAGCCAAAGTCAGGGAGGAGAGACCCAGTACTTC.

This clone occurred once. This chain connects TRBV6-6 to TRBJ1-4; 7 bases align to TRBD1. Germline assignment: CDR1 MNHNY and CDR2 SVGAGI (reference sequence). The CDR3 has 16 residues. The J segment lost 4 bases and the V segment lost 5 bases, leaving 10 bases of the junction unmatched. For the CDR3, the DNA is TGTGCCAGCAGTCACCCCGGGACAGCGCTTAATGAAAAACTGTTTTTT. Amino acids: CASSHPGTALNEKLFF.

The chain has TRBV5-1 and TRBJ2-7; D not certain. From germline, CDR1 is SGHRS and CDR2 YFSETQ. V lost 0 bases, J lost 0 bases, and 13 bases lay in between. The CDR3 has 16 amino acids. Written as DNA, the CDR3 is TGCGCCAGCAGCTTGGGGCAAGGTACGAGCTCCTACGAGCAGTACTTC. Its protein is CASSLGQGTSSYEQYF.

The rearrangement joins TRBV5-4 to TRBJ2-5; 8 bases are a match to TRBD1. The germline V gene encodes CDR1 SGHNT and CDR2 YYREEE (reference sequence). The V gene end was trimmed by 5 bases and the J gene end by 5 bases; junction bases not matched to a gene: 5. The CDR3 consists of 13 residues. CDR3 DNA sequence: TGTGCCAGCAGTCACGACAGGGGTGAGACCCAGTACTTC. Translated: CASSHDRGETQYF.

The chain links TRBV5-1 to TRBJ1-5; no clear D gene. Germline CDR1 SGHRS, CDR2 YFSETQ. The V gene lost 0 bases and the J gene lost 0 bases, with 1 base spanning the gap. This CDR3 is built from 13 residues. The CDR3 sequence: CASSLASNQPQHF. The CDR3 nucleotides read TGCGCCAGCAGCTTGGCTAGCAATCAGCCCCAGCATTTT. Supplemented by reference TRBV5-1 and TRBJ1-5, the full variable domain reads KAGVTQTPRYLIKTRGQQVTLSCSPISGHRSVSWYQQTPGQGLQFLFEYFSETQRNKGNFPGRFSGRQFSNSRSEMNVSTLELGDSALYLCASSLASNQPQHFGDGTRLSIL.

The CDR3 sequence is CASSLNNYGYTF. Written as DNA, the CDR3 is TGTGCCAGCAGCTTGAACAACTATGGCTACACCTTC. The rearrangement uses TRBV5-6 and TRBJ1-2; D is unresolved. CDR1 is SGHDT and CDR2 is YYEEEE in the germline V gene. V was trimmed by 1 base and J by 2 bases, leaving 3 bases between them. The CDR3 loop spans 12 amino acids.

The CDR3 DNA follows: TGTGCCAGCAGCTTAGCACCCGGACAGGGTACCCTCGAGCAGTACTTC. Amino acids: CASSLAPGQGTLEQYF. The gene calls are TRBV7-8 and TRBJ2-7; 8 positions agree with TRBD1. Germline V CDR1 and CDR2: SGHVS, FQNEAQ. The V and J ends lost 0 bases and 6 bases, in that order; junction bases with no gene match: 10. This CDR3 spans 16 amino acids. Full variable domain (missing parts from reference TRBV7-8 and TRBJ2-7): GAGVSQSPRYKVAKRGQDVALRCDPISGHVSLFWYQQALGQGPEFLTYFQNEAQLDKSGLPSDRFFAERPEGSVSTLKIQRTQQEDSAVYLCASSLAPGQGTLEQYFGPGTRLTVT.

Written as DNA, the CDR3 is TGTGCCAGCAATTCTAGACTAGCCGGGGAGCTGTTTTTT. It yields the protein CASNSRLAGELFF. The chain carries TRBV6-1 and TRBJ2-2; maybe TRBD2 (6 bases). Trimming took off 7 bases at V and 6 bases at J, with 12 bases between the two ends. The CDR3 has 13 residues. Germline V gene sequence: CDR1 MNHNS, CDR2 SASEGT.

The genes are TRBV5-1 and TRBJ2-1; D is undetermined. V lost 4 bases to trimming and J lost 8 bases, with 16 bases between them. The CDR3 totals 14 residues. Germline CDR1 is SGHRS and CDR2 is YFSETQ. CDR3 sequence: CASSPGPGAHEQFF. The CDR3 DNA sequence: TGCGCCAGCAGCCCTGGACCCGGTGCCCATGAGCAGTTCTTC.

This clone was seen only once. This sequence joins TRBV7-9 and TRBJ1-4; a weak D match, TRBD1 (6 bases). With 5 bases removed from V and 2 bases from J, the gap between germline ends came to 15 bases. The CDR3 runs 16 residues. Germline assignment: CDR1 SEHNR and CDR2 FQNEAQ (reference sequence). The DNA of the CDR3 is TGTGCCAGCAGCCCGAGACAGGTGGCGACTAATGAAAAACTGTTTTTT. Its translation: CASSPRQVATNEKLFF. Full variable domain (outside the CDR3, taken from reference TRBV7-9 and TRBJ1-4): DTGVSQNPRHKITKRGQNVTFRCDPISEHNRLYWYRQTLGQGPEFLTYFQNEAQLEKSRLLSDRFSAERPKGSFSTLEIQRTEQGDSAMYLCASSPRQVATNEKLFFGSGTQLSVL.

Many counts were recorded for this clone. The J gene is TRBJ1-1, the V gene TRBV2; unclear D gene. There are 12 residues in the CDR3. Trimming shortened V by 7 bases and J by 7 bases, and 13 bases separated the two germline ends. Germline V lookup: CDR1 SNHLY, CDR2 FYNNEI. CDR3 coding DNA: TGTGCCAGCACATCCCTTGCGTATGAAGCTTTCTTT. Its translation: CASTSLAYEAFF.

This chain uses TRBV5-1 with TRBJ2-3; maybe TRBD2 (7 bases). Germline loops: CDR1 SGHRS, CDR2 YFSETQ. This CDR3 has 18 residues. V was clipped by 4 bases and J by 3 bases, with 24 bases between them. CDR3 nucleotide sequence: TGCGCCAGCAGCCCCCCGAATACGCAGGGGAGGGGTACAGATACGCAGTATTTT. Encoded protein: CASSPPNTQGRGTDTQYF.

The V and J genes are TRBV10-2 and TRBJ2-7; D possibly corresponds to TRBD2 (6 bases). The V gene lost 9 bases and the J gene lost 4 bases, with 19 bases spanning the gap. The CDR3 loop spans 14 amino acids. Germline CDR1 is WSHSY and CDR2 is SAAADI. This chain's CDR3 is CASRPRGRGYEQYF. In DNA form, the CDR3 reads TGCGCCAGTCGACCACGGGGACGGGGGTACGAGCAGTACTTC.